These T cell receptor beta chains were read from a single sample in a study of T cell repertoires in cytomegalovirus infection. TCRdb reanalysed the reads using MiXCR and keeps one entry per CDR3 protein. The sample holds tens of thousands of distinct CDR3 sequences, roughly a quarter seen once. No antigen has been assigned to these receptors. The specimen was CD8+ T cells from cultured PBMCs, collected from culture after CMV antigen stimulation. These receptors were obtained from a human donor in good health (CMV status not recorded). Some clones in this sample may be carry-over from other donors' samples. CDR3s leave out the opening cysteine and the closing phenylalanine or tryptophan. Clone size is given for some rows only: seen once, a few or many times, or a class if the clone is expanded.

>TRBV11-2|TRBJ2-3|NA
ASSLYERGTDTQY
>TRBV28|TRBJ2-7|few
ASSPGHFSYEQY
>TRBV2|TRBJ2-2|NA
AILSDRGVAGELF
>TRBV6-5|TRBJ1-2|NA
ASSPTENYGYT
>TRBV27|TRBJ2-2|few
ASSPRLGTGELF
>TRBV19|TRBJ2-5|NA
ASSPREDRAETQY
>TRBV7-2|TRBJ2-7|many
ASSLGGQITYEQY
>TRBV5-6|TRBJ2-2|NA
ASSSLAGLPEPNTGELF
>TRBV7-6|TRBJ2-7|NA
ASSAGTGVRRYEQY
>TRBV19|TRBJ2-5|few
ASSRVSTGTGETQY
>TRBV27|TRBJ2-1|NA
ASRPTGPLGQF
>TRBV4-2|TRBJ2-2|NA
ASSQAGQFPGELF
>TRBV27|TRBJ2-5|once
ASSRVGVGDRETQY
>TRBV9|TRBJ2-5|NA
ASSVGLAPETQY
>TRBV3-1|TRBJ1-1|NA
ASSLGTGTEAF